Listed below are T cell receptor beta chains from one sample, sequenced in a study of T-cell reconstitution after alpha-beta-depleted transplantation in children. TCRdb redid the calling of the PCR reads with MiXCR, one entry per CDR3 protein. This table holds approximately 490,000 distinct CDR3 sequences, around 13% found once. The sample here was PBMCs from the stem cell graft donor, taken from the stem cell graft. All receptors derive from a human donor who donated a stem cell graft to a child with combined immunodeficiency. The CDR3 runs from the conserved cysteine through the conserved F or W. Each record gives: V gene, J gene, clone size, D gene, CDR3 protein, CDR3 DNA. The D gene is left open where the match is weak. Clone size, where shown, is once, few, many, or a class for clones that have expanded.

v_gene: TRBV7-9
j_gene: TRBJ2-7
abundance: few
d_gene: NA
CDR3aa: CASSSGGLNEQYF
CDR3nt: TGTGCCAGCAGCTCCGGGGGGCTTAACGAGCAGTACTTC

v_gene: TRBV6-1
j_gene: TRBJ2-1
abundance: many
d_gene: TRBD2
CDR3aa: CASSGVGGRANNEQFF
CDR3nt: TGTGCCAGCAGTGGGGTAGGAGGGAGGGCCAACAATGAGCAGTTCTTC

v_gene: TRBV21-1
j_gene: TRBJ2-1
abundance: few
d_gene: NA
CDR3aa: CASSKGDRVSYNEQFF
CDR3nt: TGTGCCAGCAGCAAAGGGGACAGAGTCTCCTACAATGAGCAGTTCTTC

v_gene: TRBV5-1
j_gene: TRBJ1-2
abundance: few
d_gene: TRBD1
CDR3aa: CASSLADRDFYGYTF
CDR3nt: TGCGCCAGCAGCTTGGCGGACAGGGACTTCTATGGCTACACCTTC

v_gene: TRBV5-1
j_gene: TRBJ2-3
abundance: NA
d_gene: TRBD2
CDR3aa: CASSALASTDTQYF
CDR3nt: TGCGCCAGCAGCGCACTAGCGAGCACAGATACGCAGTATTTT

v_gene: TRBV12-3/TRBV12-4
j_gene: TRBJ2-1
abundance: many
d_gene: NA
CDR3aa: CASGANNEQFF
CDR3nt: TGTGCCAGCGGCGCGAACAATGAGCAGTTCTTC

v_gene: TRBV7-3
j_gene: TRBJ2-1
abundance: NA
d_gene: TRBD1
CDR3aa: CASSSVTGGYNEQFF
CDR3nt: TGTGCCAGCAGCTCCGTCACAGGGGGGTATAATGAGCAGTTCTTC

v_gene: TRBV5-1
j_gene: TRBJ2-5
abundance: few
d_gene: NA
CDR3aa: CASTWAAGVETQYF
CDR3nt: TGCGCCAGCACCTGGGCTGCCGGGGTGGAGACCCAGTACTTC

v_gene: TRBV4-3
j_gene: TRBJ1-3
abundance: many
d_gene: TRBD1
CDR3aa: CASSLTGEAGNTIYF
CDR3nt: TGCGCCAGCAGCCTCACAGGGGAAGCTGGAAACACCATATATTTT

v_gene: TRBV12-3/TRBV12-4
j_gene: TRBJ1-2
abundance: few
d_gene: NA
CDR3aa: CASSLTWTGGYTF
CDR3nt: TGTGCCAGCAGTCTAACGTGGACGGGGGGCTACACCTTC

v_gene: TRBV29-1
j_gene: TRBJ2-5
abundance: NA
d_gene: NA
CDR3aa: CSVTDSKETQYF
CDR3nt: TGCAGCGTTACGGACAGTAAAGAGACCCAGTACTTC

v_gene: TRBV7-9
j_gene: TRBJ1-2
abundance: NA
d_gene: NA
CDR3aa: CASSLSLPDGYGYTF
CDR3nt: TGTGCCAGCAGCTTGTCCCTCCCTGACGGCTATGGCTACACCTTC

v_gene: TRBV7-8
j_gene: TRBJ2-1
abundance: few
d_gene: NA
CDR3aa: CASSLEVWGEQFF
CDR3nt: TGTGCCAGCAGCTTGGAGGTGTGGGGTGAGCAGTTCTTC

v_gene: TRBV24-1
j_gene: TRBJ2-2
abundance: few
d_gene: TRBD2
CDR3aa: CATSQRENTGELFF
CDR3nt: TGTGCCACCAGTCAGCGGGAGAACACCGGGGAGCTGTTTTTT

v_gene: TRBV9
j_gene: TRBJ2-7
abundance: many
d_gene: NA
CDR3aa: CASSAWDGYEQYF
CDR3nt: TGTGCCAGCAGCGCCTGGGACGGCTACGAGCAGTACTTC

v_gene: TRBV5-1
j_gene: TRBJ2-2
abundance: many
d_gene: NA
CDR3aa: CASTPDYLDTGELFF
CDR3nt: TGCGCCAGCACCCCTGACTACCTAGACACCGGGGAGCTGTTTTTT

v_gene: TRBV3-1
j_gene: TRBJ2-7
abundance: NA
d_gene: TRBD2
CDR3aa: CASARTRGGEQYF
CDR3nt: TGTGCCAGCGCCCGGACCCGGGGGGGCGAGCAGTACTTC

v_gene: TRBV6-1
j_gene: TRBJ2-3
abundance: many
d_gene: TRBD2
CDR3aa: CASSGGEGSDTQYF
CDR3nt: TGTGCCAGCAGTGGAGGGGAGGGATCAGATACGCAGTATTTT

v_gene: TRBV29-1
j_gene: TRBJ2-5
abundance: few
d_gene: NA
CDR3aa: CSGEGNQETQYF
CDR3nt: TGCAGCGGTGAAGGGAACCAAGAGACCCAGTACTTC

v_gene: TRBV4-2
j_gene: TRBJ2-1
abundance: NA
d_gene: NA
CDR3aa: CASSQEGVLRGRYNEQFF
CDR3nt: TGTGCCAGCAGCCAAGAAGGGGTACTCAGGGGTAGGTACAATGAGCAGTTCTTC

v_gene: TRBV30
j_gene: TRBJ2-5
abundance: NA
d_gene: TRBD2
CDR3aa: CAWRTSGEETQYF
CDR3nt: TGTGCCTGGCGGACTAGCGGGGAAGAGACCCAGTACTTC

v_gene: TRBV7-9
j_gene: TRBJ2-3
abundance: NA
d_gene: NA
CDR3aa: CASSSQRSRMTQYF
CDR3nt: TGTGCCAGCAGCTCCCAGCGCTCCCGGATGACGCAGTATTTT

v_gene: TRBV6-2/TRBV6-3
j_gene: TRBJ2-3
abundance: NA
d_gene: NA
CDR3aa: CASSPARRGPDTQYF
CDR3nt: TGTGCCAGCAGTCCGGCGCGCAGAGGACCAGATACGCAGTATTTT

v_gene: TRBV7-2
j_gene: TRBJ2-3
abundance: NA
d_gene: NA
CDR3aa: CASSAVRGADTQYF
CDR3nt: TGTGCCAGCAGCGCCGTGAGGGGGGCGGATACGCAGTATTTT

v_gene: TRBV5-5
j_gene: TRBJ2-2
abundance: few
d_gene: TRBD2
CDR3aa: CASSLVIAGDTNTGELFF
CDR3nt: TGTGCCAGCAGCTTGGTGATAGCGGGAGATACGAACACCGGGGAGCTGTTTTTT

v_gene: TRBV27
j_gene: TRBJ2-7
abundance: NA
d_gene: NA
CDR3aa: CASSPSVGVVEQYF
CDR3nt: TGTGCCAGCAGTCCCTCAGTGGGGGTCGTCGAGCAGTACTTC

v_gene: TRBV12-3/TRBV12-4
j_gene: TRBJ1-6
abundance: few
d_gene: NA
CDR3aa: CASSPQATYNSPLHF
CDR3nt: TGTGCCAGCAGCCCTCAGGCCACCTATAATTCACCCCTCCACTTT

v_gene: TRBV24-1
j_gene: TRBJ2-5
abundance: many
d_gene: TRBD1
CDR3aa: CATSAVTGGDETQYF
CDR3nt: TGTGCCACCAGTGCCGTGACAGGGGGCGACGAGACCCAGTACTTC

v_gene: TRBV12-3/TRBV12-4
j_gene: TRBJ1-5
abundance: many
d_gene: NA
CDR3aa: CASSLGGRGPGEPQHF
CDR3nt: TGTGCCAGCAGTTTAGGAGGCCGGGGCCCTGGTGAGCCCCAGCATTTT

v_gene: TRBV29-1
j_gene: TRBJ2-7
abundance: many
d_gene: NA
CDR3aa: CSVEEGSYEQYF
CDR3nt: TGCAGCGTTGAAGAGGGTAGCTACGAGCAGTACTTC

v_gene: TRBV4-2
j_gene: TRBJ2-3
abundance: NA
d_gene: TRBD2
CDR3aa: CASSQDSSGDGTDTQYF
CDR3nt: TGTGCCAGCAGCCAAGACTCTAGCGGGGACGGCACAGATACGCAGTATTTT

v_gene: TRBV20-1
j_gene: TRBJ1-5
abundance: many
d_gene: NA
CDR3aa: CSARDFGNQPQHF
CDR3nt: TGCAGTGCCCGGGACTTTGGCAATCAGCCCCAGCATTTT

v_gene: TRBV6-1
j_gene: TRBJ2-5
abundance: few
d_gene: NA
CDR3aa: CASRLGAEETQYF
CDR3nt: TGTGCCAGCAGACTGGGAGCGGAAGAGACCCAGTACTTC

v_gene: TRBV28
j_gene: TRBJ2-7
abundance: NA
d_gene: TRBD2
CDR3aa: CASTGLAGGGVEQYF
CDR3nt: TGTGCCAGCACTGGGCTAGCGGGAGGTGGAGTGGAGCAGTACTTC

v_gene: TRBV5-1
j_gene: TRBJ1-2
abundance: many
d_gene: NA
CDR3aa: CASRRWVNYGYTF
CDR3nt: TGCGCCAGCAGGCGTTGGGTTAACTATGGCTACACCTTC

v_gene: TRBV5-1
j_gene: TRBJ2-3
abundance: NA
d_gene: TRBD2
CDR3aa: CASSLTGLAGVKTDTQYF
CDR3nt: TGCGCCAGCAGCTTGACGGGACTAGCGGGAGTGAAGACAGATACGCAGTATTTT

v_gene: TRBV5-1
j_gene: TRBJ2-1
abundance: few
d_gene: TRBD1
CDR3aa: CASSHTWTGGLNNEQFF
CDR3nt: TGCGCCAGCAGCCACACCTGGACAGGGGGATTGAACAATGAGCAGTTCTTC

v_gene: TRBV5-4
j_gene: TRBJ2-1
abundance: NA
d_gene: NA
CDR3aa: CASSLAAERDIYNEQFF
CDR3nt: TGTGCCAGCAGCTTAGCAGCGGAACGGGACATTTACAATGAGCAGTTCTTC

v_gene: TRBV15
j_gene: TRBJ2-1
abundance: few
d_gene: TRBD1
CDR3aa: CATTTANRGNEQFF
CDR3nt: TGTGCCACCACTACTGCGAACAGGGGCAATGAGCAGTTCTTC

v_gene: TRBV9
j_gene: TRBJ2-1
abundance: many
d_gene: NA
CDR3aa: CASSVVGGSYNEQFF
CDR3nt: TGTGCCAGCAGCGTAGTAGGGGGATCCTACAATGAGCAGTTCTTC

v_gene: TRBV12-3/TRBV12-4
j_gene: TRBJ2-7
abundance: many
d_gene: NA
CDR3aa: CASSFSGREQYF
CDR3nt: TGTGCCAGCAGTTTTTCAGGGCGCGAGCAGTACTTC

v_gene: TRBV6-5
j_gene: TRBJ2-3
abundance: few
d_gene: TRBD2
CDR3aa: CASSYGKGLAGADTQYF
CDR3nt: TGTGCCAGCAGTTACGGGAAAGGACTAGCGGGAGCAGATACGCAGTATTTT

v_gene: TRBV29-1
j_gene: TRBJ2-7
abundance: many
d_gene: NA
CDR3aa: CSVVGRGGSYEQYF
CDR3nt: TGCAGCGTTGTGGGACGGGGCGGCTCCTACGAGCAGTACTTC

v_gene: TRBV15
j_gene: TRBJ1-2
abundance: NA
d_gene: TRBD1
CDR3aa: CATSRDRDNYGYTF
CDR3nt: TGTGCCACCAGCAGGGACAGGGATAACTATGGCTACACCTTC

v_gene: TRBV24-1
j_gene: TRBJ2-3
abundance: NA
d_gene: NA
CDR3aa: CATKQGGTDTQYF
CDR3nt: TGTGCCACCAAACAGGGAGGGACAGATACGCAGTATTTT

v_gene: TRBV7-6
j_gene: TRBJ2-7
abundance: many
d_gene: TRBD2
CDR3aa: CASSLYGTSMNDEQYF
CDR3nt: TGTGCCAGCAGCTTGTACGGGACTAGTATGAACGACGAGCAGTACTTC

v_gene: TRBV3-1
j_gene: TRBJ1-1
abundance: NA
d_gene: NA
CDR3aa: CASSLRGGAAFF
CDR3nt: TGTGCCAGCAGCCTTCGGGGAGGGGCTGCTTTCTTT

v_gene: TRBV28
j_gene: TRBJ2-7
abundance: NA
d_gene: NA
CDR3aa: CASSLLVEVGYEQYF
CDR3nt: TGTGCCAGCAGTTTATTGGTGGAAGTGGGCTACGAGCAGTACTTC

v_gene: TRBV20-1
j_gene: TRBJ2-3
abundance: NA
d_gene: TRBD2
CDR3aa: CSASGAGAGADTQYF
CDR3nt: TGCAGCGCCTCGGGAGCGGGAGCGGGGGCAGATACGCAGTATTTT

v_gene: TRBV28
j_gene: TRBJ1-2
abundance: NA
d_gene: NA
CDR3aa: CASSFEGGGYTF
CDR3nt: TGTGCCAGCAGTTTCGAGGGTGGTGGCTACACCTTC

v_gene: TRBV6-1
j_gene: TRBJ2-7
abundance: NA
d_gene: NA
CDR3aa: CASRDGLEQYF
CDR3nt: TGTGCCAGCAGAGACGGGCTGGAGCAGTACTTC

v_gene: TRBV13
j_gene: TRBJ2-3
abundance: many
d_gene: NA
CDR3aa: CASSLGGGAYYTQYF
CDR3nt: TGTGCCAGCAGCTTAGGCGGGGGCGCGTACTATACGCAGTATTTT

v_gene: TRBV2
j_gene: TRBJ2-6
abundance: many
d_gene: NA
CDR3aa: CASSRERGVSGANVLTF
CDR3nt: TGTGCCAGCAGCCGGGAACGAGGGGTCTCTGGGGCCAACGTCCTGACTTTC

v_gene: TRBV29-1
j_gene: TRBJ2-3
abundance: many
d_gene: TRBD2
CDR3aa: CSVIAGGTDTQYF
CDR3nt: TGCAGCGTCATAGCGGGGGGAACAGATACGCAGTATTTT